The present TCR beta chain was sequenced within a study of blood T cell repertoires in COVID-19. Study background: Whether acute or convalescent, the COVID-19 samples came from the United States, Italy and Spain. T cells, B-cell-depleted T cells, or PBMCs provided the cDNA or gDNA that served as material.

CDR1 is MNHEY and CDR2 is SVGAGI in the germline V gene. V lost 6 bases to trimming and J lost 3 bases; unmatched junction nucleotides: 4. This CDR3 has 13 residues. In the authors' methods: Estimated nucleated cell counts came from reference gene primer amplification. The repertoire was sequenced with immunoSEQ multiplex PCR; TCRdb's copy has only in-frame clones and lacks some. D and trimming come from the DNA, and the V and J calls and clone size come from that table. The profile covers about half a million clones, with approximately 92% appearing a single time and roughly 0.92% taken by the ten largest. The Seattle patients joined while their infection was active and were tracked longitudinally afterward.

This receptor was obtained from a man between 18 and 35 years old with COVID-19, enrolled during active disease. Sequences were obtained from peripheral blood. The chain couples TRBV6-5 to TRBJ2-5, with TRBD2 identical over 7 bases. CDR3 region: CASRVGREETQYF. The DNA of the CDR3 is TGTGCCAGCAGGGTTGGGAGGGAAGAGACCCAGTACTTC.